The TCR beta chain under discussion was sequenced for a study of blood T cell repertoires in COVID-19. Across the study: Both acute and convalescent COVID-19 samples were obtained from the United States, Italy and Spain. Sample material is recorded as cDNA or gDNA derived from T cells, B-cell-depleted T cells, or PBMCs.

Trimming removed 5 bases from V and 4 bases from J, with 13 bases in between. The germline V gene encodes CDR1 KGHDR and CDR2 SFDVKD. The CDR3 is 15 residues long. How the authors handled the data: Scientists estimated how many nucleated cells there were by amplifying reference gene primers. The assay was immunoSEQ multiplex PCR, and TCRdb's table has in-frame clones only and misses some. The V and J calls and clone size are taken from that table; D and trimming were inferred from the DNA. Of 180,000 or so clones in the sample, around four fifths were seen once. This TCR derives from a man aged 40-49 years who had recovered from COVID-19. The chain uses TRBV24-1 and TRBJ2-2; the D gene is possibly TRBD1 (5 bases). The sample consisted of peripheral blood. DNA for the CDR3: TGTGCCACCAGTGCGTCAGGGCGGTTCACCGGGGAGCTGTTTTTT. Translated, it gives CATSASGRFTGELFF.